The present T cell receptor (beta chain) was sequenced within a study of beta chain features in type 1 diabetes. CDR1 and CDR2 from the germline V gene are SEHNR and FQNEAQ (reference sequence). V was shortened by 4 bases and J by 4 bases, with 11 bases between the two germline ends. This CDR3 is 13 amino acids long. This clone was detected many times. Since all of the isolated RNA was reverse transcribed, expressed TCRB transcripts were what got sequenced. Generated by immunoSEQ multiplex PCR, the TCRdb table keeps only in-frame clones and is missing some. This sample has just over 150,000 clones, with over 8.5% found just once.

This sequence joins TRBV7-9 and TRBJ2-7; D remains unclear. The receptor was derived from a man between 18 and 35 years old in good health. Source material: central memory CD4+ T cells from blood. CDR3 coding DNA: TGTGCCAGCAGCTCCAGTGTGGGGTACGAGCAGTACTTC. This codes for CASSSSVGYEQYF.